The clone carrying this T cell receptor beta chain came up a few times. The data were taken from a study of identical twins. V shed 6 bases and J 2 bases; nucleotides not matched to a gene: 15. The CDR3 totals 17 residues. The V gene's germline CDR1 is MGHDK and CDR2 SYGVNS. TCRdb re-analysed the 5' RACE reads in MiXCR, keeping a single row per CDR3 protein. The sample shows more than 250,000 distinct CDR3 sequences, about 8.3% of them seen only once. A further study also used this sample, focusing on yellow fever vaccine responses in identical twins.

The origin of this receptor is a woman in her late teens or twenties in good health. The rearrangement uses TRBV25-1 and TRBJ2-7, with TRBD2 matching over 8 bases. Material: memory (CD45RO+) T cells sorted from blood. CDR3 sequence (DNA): TGTGCCAGCAGGGGGGGATATAGCGGGATCTCTCCCTACGAGCAGTACTTC. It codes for CASRGGYSGISPYEQYF.